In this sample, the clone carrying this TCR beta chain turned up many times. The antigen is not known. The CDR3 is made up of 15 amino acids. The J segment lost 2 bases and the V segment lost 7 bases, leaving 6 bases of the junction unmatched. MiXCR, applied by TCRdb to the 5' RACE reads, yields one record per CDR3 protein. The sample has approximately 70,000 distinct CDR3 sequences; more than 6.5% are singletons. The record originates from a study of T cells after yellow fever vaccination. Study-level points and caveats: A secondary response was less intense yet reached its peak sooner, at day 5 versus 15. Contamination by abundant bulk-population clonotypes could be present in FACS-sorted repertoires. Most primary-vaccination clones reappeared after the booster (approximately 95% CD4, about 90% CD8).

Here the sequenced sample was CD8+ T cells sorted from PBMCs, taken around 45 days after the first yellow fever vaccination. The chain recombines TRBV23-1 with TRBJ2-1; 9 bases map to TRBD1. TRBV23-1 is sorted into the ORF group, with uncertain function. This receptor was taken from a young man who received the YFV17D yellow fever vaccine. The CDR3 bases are TGCGCCAGCATGGACAGGGGACCGACCTACAATGAGCAGTTCTTC. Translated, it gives CASMDRGPTYNEQFF.